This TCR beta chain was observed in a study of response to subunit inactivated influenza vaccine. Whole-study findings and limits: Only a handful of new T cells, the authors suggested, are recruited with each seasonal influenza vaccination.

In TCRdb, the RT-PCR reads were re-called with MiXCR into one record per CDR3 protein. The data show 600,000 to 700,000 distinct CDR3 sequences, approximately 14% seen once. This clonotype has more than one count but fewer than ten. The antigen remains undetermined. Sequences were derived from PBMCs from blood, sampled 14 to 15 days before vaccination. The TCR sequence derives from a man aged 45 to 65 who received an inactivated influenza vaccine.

The CDR3 region is CASSQESPGQGATGELFF. DNA of the CDR3: TGTGCCAGCAGCCAAGAATCCCCGGGACAGGGGGCCACCGGGGAGCTGTTTTTT. The chain uses TRBV4-2 and TRBJ2-2; 12 bases are a match to TRBD1. V was clipped by 0 bases and J by 4 bases; unmatched bases: 6. CDR1 LGHNA and CDR2 YNFKEQ come from the germline V gene. This CDR3 spans 18 amino acids.